These 25 T cell receptor beta chains were sequenced from one sample in a study of T cell responses to AZD1222 COVID-19 vaccine. This table comes from immunoSEQ multiplex PCR, and its TCRdb copy is limited to in-frame clones, with some not included. The sample holds roughly 110,000 clones; around 91% are singletons and the top ten take 7% to 9%. The source was peripheral blood, collected 28 days after the second AZD1222 dose. These receptors were collected from an adult who received the AZD1222 COVID-19 vaccine.

Only one count was recorded for this clone. J is TRBJ2-3 and V is TRBV3-1 (or the pseudogene TRBV3-2); D is ambiguous. The CDR3 extends over 11 amino acids. Trimming removed 3 bases at V and 9 bases at J, with 7 bases between. The germline V gene encodes CDR1 LGHDT and CDR2 YNNKEL (reference sequence). The CDR3 spells CASSQSRTQYF. As DNA, the CDR3 is TGTGCCAGCAGCCAGTCTAGGACGCAGTATTTT.

This clone was recorded only once. This chain uses TRBV9 with TRBJ1-2; no clear D gene. V was shortened by 4 bases and J by 5 bases, with 15 bases between the two germline ends. The CDR3 consists of 14 residues. The V gene's germline CDR1 is SGDLS and CDR2 YYNGEE. The DNA of the CDR3 is TGTGCCAGCAGCCCTGACGGGCGCCGGTATGGCTACACCTTC. Residues: CASSPDGRRYGYTF. Based on the CDR3 plus reference TRBV9 and TRBJ1-2, the full variable domain is DSGVTQTPKHLITATGQRVTLRCSPRSGDLSVYWYQQSLDQGLQFLIQYYNGEERAKGNILERFSAQQFPDLHSELNLSSLELGDSALYFCASSPDGRRYGYTFGSGTRLTVV.

This rearrangement joins TRBV19 to TRBJ2-3, with 11 bases that match TRBD2. Germline CDR1 is LNHDA and CDR2 is SQIVND (reference sequence). The CDR3 totals 15 residues. With 6 bases clipped from V and 1 base from J, the junction kept 3 bases outside the gene matches. In DNA, the CDR3 is TGTGCCAGTAGAAAACTAGCGGGGGGCACAGATACGCAGTATTTT. Protein: CASRKLAGGTDTQYF.

The chain recombines TRBV10-3 with TRBJ2-7, with 10 bases aligning to TRBD2. The CDR3 loop spans 14 amino acids. Per the germline V gene, CDR1 is ENHRY and CDR2 is SYGVKD. J lost 5 bases, V lost 10 bases, and 11 bases had no gene match. CDR3 residues: CATKPGLAFDEQYF. For the CDR3, the DNA is TGTGCCACCAAACCGGGACTAGCGTTTGACGAGCAGTACTTC.

The chain combines TRBV9 with TRBJ2-5; 13 bases line up with TRBD2. Germline CDR1 SGDLS, CDR2 YYNGEE. CDR3 size: 15 residues. V dropped 3 bases and J dropped 5; count of bases not matched to a gene: 4. The CDR3 region has the DNA TGTGCCAGCAGCGCCACTAGCGGGGGGGCTGAGACCCAGTACTTC. Amino acids: CASSATSGGAETQYF.

V usage is TRBV7-2 and J usage is TRBJ1-4, with D unclear. CDR1 and CDR2 (germline): SGHTA, FQGNSA. CDR3 size: 16 residues. The V end lost 1 base, the J end lost 1 base, and 10 bases lay between the germline ends. The DNA of the CDR3 is TGTGCCAGCAGCTTAGGGAGGTTTCTAACTAATGAAAAACTGTTTTTT. This codes for CASSLGRFLTNEKLFF. Using reference TRBV7-2 and TRBJ1-4 for the parts outside the CDR3, the full variable domain is GAGVSQSPSNKVTEKGKDVELRCDPISGHTALYWYRQSLGQGLEFLIYFQGNSAPDKSGLPSDRFSAERTGGSVSTLTIQRTQQEDSAVYLCASSLGRFLTNEKLFFGSGTQLSVL.

The chain has TRBV10-2 and TRBJ1-1, with a weak D call TRBD1 (5 bases). CDR3 length: 13 amino acids. Germline loops: CDR1 WSHSY, CDR2 SAAADI. V lost 0 bases, J lost 8 bases, and 10 bases lay in between. The CDR3 is CASSESGTREAFF. The CDR3 DNA is TGCGCCAGCAGTGAGTCGGGGACCAGAGAAGCTTTCTTT.

The chain joins TRBV6-5 to TRBJ1-2; no firm D call. V shed 0 bases and J shed 4 bases, with 9 bases lying between them. The CDR3 length is 14 residues. CDR1 is MNHEY and CDR2 is SVGAGI in the germline V gene. CDR3 residues: CASSYSSPLYGYTF. The CDR3, as DNA: TGTGCCAGCAGTTACTCGAGTCCTCTCTATGGCTACACCTTC.

The chain combines TRBV7-2 with TRBJ1-2, with TRBD1 matching 9 bases. The CDR3 consists of 12 residues. V gave up 6 bases and J gave up 8 bases; unmatched junction bases: 4. Per the germline V gene, CDR1 is SGHTA and CDR2 is FQGNSA. The CDR3 sequence: CASSRDRVGYTF. DNA for the CDR3: TGTGCCAGCAGTCGGGACAGGGTGGGCTACACCTTC.

The chain is built from TRBV9 and TRBJ2-2, with TRBD2 matching over 14 bases. CDR1 SGDLS and CDR2 YYNGEE come from the germline V gene. V lost 4 bases, J lost 3 bases, and 2 bases stayed unmatched. There are 16 residues in the CDR3. The CDR3 reads CASSKGLAGDTGELFF. The CDR3 DNA reads as TGTGCCAGCAGCAAGGGACTAGCGGGAGACACCGGGGAGCTGTTTTTT.

This clone was observed a few times. The chain has TRBV5-4 and TRBJ2-2; tentative D call: TRBD2 (6 bases). Between the trimmed V and J ends, which lost 2 bases and 7 bases, there was a span of 21 bases. In germline, CDR1 is SGHNT, CDR2 YYREEE (reference sequence). There are 17 residues in the CDR3. In DNA form, the CDR3 reads TGTGCCAGCAGCTTAAAAACCGCAGGTGGGGGGATCGGGGAGCTGTTTTTT. Protein sequence: CASSLKTAGGGIGELFF.

The genes are TRBV4-1 and TRBJ1-5; D gene uncertain. The V gene's germline CDR1 is MGHRA and CDR2 YSYEKL. With 4 bases removed from V and 5 bases from J, the gap between germline ends came to 21 bases. CDR3 length: 17 amino acids. The CDR3, as DNA: TGCGCCAGCAGCCCCCGCGCAGTAACAGATGAGTATCAGCCCCAGCATTTT. Amino acid sequence: CASSPRAVTDEYQPQHF.

The chain is built from TRBV19 and TRBJ2-7; 7 nucleotides align to TRBD1. With 4 bases clipped from V and 3 bases from J, the junction kept 9 bases outside the gene matches. CDR1 and CDR2 from the germline V gene are LNHDA and SQIVND (reference sequence). This CDR3 comprises 15 residues. The CDR3 bases are TGTGCCAGTAGTAACCGGGACAGATTAAACTACGAGCAGTACTTC. It specifies CASSNRDRLNYEQYF.

The CDR3 loop is CASSQGVGTGVTEAFF. The CDR3, as DNA: TGCGCCAGCAGCCAAGGAGTCGGGACAGGCGTTACTGAAGCTTTCTTT. The chain uses TRBV4-1 and TRBJ1-1, with 8 bases matching TRBD1. From germline, CDR1 is MGHRA and CDR2 YSYEKL. This CDR3 has 16 residues. The V segment lost 1 base and the J segment 5 bases; nucleotides outside the gene matches: 9.

This chain connects TRBV5-3 to TRBJ2-7, with D uncertain. TRBV5-3 has ORF status, its function being uncertain. Deletions cut 4 bases from V and 4 bases from J, with 9 bases between. The CDR3 is made up of 12 amino acids. In DNA form, the CDR3 reads TGTGCCAGAAGCCTTGACTCGTACGAGCAGTACTTC. It is translated as CARSLDSYEQYF.

The genes are TRBV3-1 (or the pseudogene TRBV3-2) and TRBJ1-3; D not resolved. This CDR3 has 15 amino acids. The germline gives CDR1 LGHDT, CDR2 YNNKEL (reference sequence). V was pared by 1 base and J by 4 bases, with 11 bases between. The CDR3 loop is CASSQVPPQGNTIYF. Written as DNA, the CDR3 is TGTGCCAGCAGCCAAGTCCCACCACAAGGAAACACCATATATTTT.

The chain employs TRBV13 and TRBJ1-6; 9 bases map to TRBD1. This CDR3 spans 18 amino acids. Germline V CDR1 and CDR2: PRHDT, FYEKMQ (reference sequence). V was pared by 5 bases and J by 6 bases, with 14 bases of the junction left unmatched. CDR3: CASSGGQGVPYGNSPLHF. CDR3 DNA sequence: TGTGCCAGCAGCGGGGGACAGGGTGTGCCCTATGGTAATTCACCCCTCCACTTT.

The chain has TRBV28 and TRBJ2-3; a possible D gene is TRBD1 (5 bases). The CDR3 loop spans 14 amino acids. V dropped 2 bases and J dropped 4 bases, with 10 bases sitting between them. Per germline, CDR1 MDHEN and CDR2 SYDVKM. CDR3 sequence: CASSLIQGPDTQYF. The DNA of the CDR3 is TGTGCCAGCAGTTTAATTCAGGGCCCAGATACGCAGTATTTT.

The J gene is TRBJ1-1, the V gene TRBV3-1 (or the pseudogene TRBV3-2); a weak D match, TRBD1 (5 bases). The CDR3 covers 17 residues. CDR1 and CDR2 from the germline V gene are LGHDT and YNNKEL (reference sequence). Deletions cut 3 bases from V and 1 base from J, with 18 bases between. CDR3 in amino acids: CASSHGGFGAGNTEAFF. Written as DNA, the CDR3 is TGTGCCAGCAGCCACGGTGGTTTCGGGGCGGGGAACACTGAAGCTTTCTTT.

V and J are TRBV27 and TRBJ2-7; D not certain. This CDR3 is built from 12 residues. CDR1 MNHEY and CDR2 SMNVEV come from the germline V gene (reference sequence). With 2 bases removed from V and 9 bases from J, the gap between germline ends came to 11 bases. The DNA of the CDR3 is TGTGCCAGCAGTTTAGCCCCCCCGGGGCAGTACTTC. Translation: CASSLAPPGQYF.

This sequence joins TRBV5-6 and TRBJ1-2; TRBD1 is a possible D gene (5 bases). CDR3 length: 13 residues. Looked up from germline, CDR1 is SGHDT and CDR2 is YYEEEE. The V end was cut by 4 bases, the J end by 4 bases, with 11 bases between. The CDR3 loop is CASSGANVYGYTF. The CDR3 DNA sequence: TGTGCCAGCAGCGGGGCGAATGTCTATGGCTACACCTTC.

This clone was detected a few times. The gene calls are TRBV29-1 and TRBJ2-7, with D maybe TRBD1 (5 bases). Germline V gene sequence: CDR1 SQVTM, CDR2 ANQGSEA. The CDR3 loop spans 12 amino acids. The ends were cut back, 6 bases at V and 3 bases at J, with 12 bases in the middle. In DNA form, the CDR3 reads TGCAGCGTGACGACAGTAGGCTACGAGCAGTACTTC. Translating gives CSVTTVGYEQYF.

The chain recombines TRBV4-1 with TRBJ1-1, with D tentatively TRBD1 (6 bases). This CDR3 has 15 residues. V shed 1 base and J shed 7 bases, with 16 bases lying between them. Germline V gene data show CDR1 as MGHRA and CDR2 as YSYEKL. CDR3 sequence reads: CASSQVPGDPIEAFF. In DNA form, the CDR3 reads TGCGCCAGCAGCCAAGTTCCAGGGGATCCCATTGAAGCTTTCTTT.

The table lists this clone with a few counts. V usage is TRBV4-3 and J usage is TRBJ2-7, with 11 bases aligning to TRBD1. CDR1 and CDR2 (germline): LGHNA, YSLEER. The CDR3 runs 16 residues. Trimming removed 0 bases from V and 3 bases from J; junction bases left unmatched: 4. This CDR3 reads CASSQEAGTGGYEQYF. Written as DNA, the CDR3 is TGCGCCAGCAGCCAAGAGGCCGGGACAGGGGGCTACGAGCAGTACTTC.

Only one count was recorded for this clone. The CDR3 DNA sequence: TGTGCCAGCAGTTACACCCCTCCGGGGGCCTACGAGCAGTACTTC. It yields the protein CASSYTPPGAYEQYF. The chain links TRBV6-5 to TRBJ2-7; tentative D call: TRBD2 (6 bases). This CDR3 contains 15 residues. Per germline, CDR1 MNHEY and CDR2 SVGAGI. Between the trimmed V and J ends, which lost 2 bases and 2 bases, there was a span of 13 bases.